These 16 T cell receptor beta chains originate from one sample sequenced in a study of CXCR3-negative and CXCR3-positive naive CD8 T cells. No antigens are known for them. Preparation of TRB cDNA libraries relied on 5' RACE carrying UMI labels. TCRdb reprocessed the 5' RACE reads, with one entry per CDR3 protein and no DNA. The listing contains over 55,000 distinct CDR3 sequences. Regarding the study as a whole: TRB CDR3 hydrophobicity was greater in CXCR3-positive naive cells than in CXCR3-negative naive cells.

Sequencing was carried out using naive CXCR3+ CD8+ T cells from blood. The subset: CD45RO-CCR7+CD27+CD95- naive CD8+ T cells expressing CXCR3 (TNR3+). The source of these receptors is a human donor in good health. Some clones in this sample may be carry-over from other donors' samples.

The genes are TRBV14 and TRBJ2-6. This CDR3 is 16 amino acids long. Looked up from germline, CDR1 is SGHDN and CDR2 is FVKESK. CDR3 sequence: CASSQDLVSGANVLTF.

The chain recombines TRBV29-1 with TRBJ2-2; the D call of TRBD2 rests on TCRdb alone, since no DNA is present to check it. Germline V gene data show CDR1 as SQVTM and CDR2 as ANQGSEA. This CDR3 contains 15 residues. The chain's CDR3 is CSAGTRYLNTGELFF.

The chain carries TRBV7-9 and TRBJ2-7; TCRdb indicates TRBD1, and absent DNA this call remains unverified. The CDR3 is 16 amino acids. Germline values: CDR1 SEHNR, CDR2 FQNEAQ (reference sequence). The CDR3 here is CASSRSRTGGPYEQYF.

The chain combines TRBV20-1 with TRBJ1-2. This CDR3 is 13 amino acids long. The germline V gene encodes CDR1 DFQATT and CDR2 SNEGSKA (reference sequence). The CDR3 sequence: CSARPLGYYGYTF.

The V call is TRBV20-1, the J call TRBJ2-7; TCRdb returns TRBD1, unconfirmable since there is no DNA. There are 15 residues in the CDR3. The germline gives CDR1 DFQATT, CDR2 SNEGSKA (reference sequence). The CDR3 loop reads CSARSGTEASYEQYF.

The chain is built from TRBV6-5 and TRBJ1-2; TCRdb selects TRBD1, and the lack of DNA leaves this call unchecked. Germline loops: CDR1 MNHEY, CDR2 SVGAGI. This CDR3 comprises 15 residues. The CDR3: CASSIGRGPDYGYTF.

This chain links TRBV4-3 with TRBJ2-1; TCRdb's D call, TRBD1, is unchecked because there is no DNA. Germline V gene sequence: CDR1 LGHNA, CDR2 YSLEER. The CDR3 sequence is 16 residues long. This chain's CDR3 is CASSQDEGQGYNEQFF.

The V gene is TRBV7-8, the J gene TRBJ2-1; TCRdb reports TRBD2, a call that lacks DNA to check it against. Germline CDR1 is SGHVS and CDR2 is FQNEAQ. The CDR3 sequence is 14 residues long. This chain's CDR3 is CASSPPGLAREQFF. Supplemented by reference TRBV7-8 and TRBJ2-1, the full variable domain reads GAGVSQSPRYKVAKRGQDVALRCDPISGHVSLFWYQQALGQGPEFLTYFQNEAQLDKSGLPSDRFFAERPEGSVSTLKIQRTQQEDSAVYLCASSPPGLAREQFFGPGTRLTVL.

The J gene is TRBJ2-5, the V gene TRBV20-1; the D call of TRBD1 rests on TCRdb alone, since no DNA is present to check it. CDR1 is DFQATT, CDR2 SNEGSKA, per germline (reference sequence). The CDR3 is made up of 13 amino acids. This chain's CDR3 is CSASWGVGETQYF.

The chain joins TRBV20-1 to TRBJ1-1; there is no DNA to check the TCRdb D call of TRBD1. This CDR3 contains 13 residues. Germline CDR1 and CDR2: DFQATT and SNEGSKA (reference sequence). The CDR3 is CSAESRDSTEAFF.

The V gene is TRBV3-1, the J gene TRBJ2-7; TCRdb proposes TRBD1, but this gene call is untestable without DNA. Looked up from germline, CDR1 is LGHDT and CDR2 is YNNKEL (reference sequence). This CDR3 has 16 residues. This chain's CDR3 is CASSPGLGEKTYEQYF.

V gene TRBV7-9 combines with J gene TRBJ2-5; the TCRdb D gene call, TRBD1, has no DNA to confirm it. The germline gives CDR1 SEHNR, CDR2 FQNEAQ (reference sequence). This CDR3 comprises 19 residues. This CDR3 is CASSWDRGKEKAYQETQYF.

The chain carries TRBV27 and TRBJ2-7. Germline CDR1 and CDR2: MNHEY and SMNVEV (reference sequence). The CDR3 runs 13 residues. CDR3 amino acids: CASSLHAVDEQYF.

The genes are TRBV7-9 and TRBJ2-1. The CDR3 is 13 residues long. Germline V lookup: CDR1 SEHNR, CDR2 FQNEAQ (reference sequence). Here the CDR3 reads CASSLQVNNEQFF.

The chain couples TRBV29-1 to TRBJ2-5; without DNA, the TCRdb call of TRBD1 cannot be checked. From germline, CDR1 is SQVTM and CDR2 ANQGSEA. The CDR3 is 16 residues long. The CDR3 sequence: CSVEGRDTGPQETQYF.

J is TRBJ2-7 and V is TRBV6-5; no DNA is available, so the TRBD1 call from TCRdb remains unchecked. The germline V gene encodes CDR1 MNHEY and CDR2 SVGAGI. The CDR3 covers 12 residues. The CDR3 protein is CASSYRGNEQYF.